Given below is one T cell receptor (beta chain) in context. The specificity of this receptor is unknown. No qualities accompany the bases; no much larger clone lies one base away. This sample was included in a study of blood T cell repertoires in COVID-19 (dated by TCRdb to about 2020). Some background on the complete study: Samples covering the acute and convalescent phases of COVID-19 were provided by collaborators in the United States, Italy and Spain. The material from the prospective study consisted of cDNA or gDNA derived from T cells, B-cell-depleted T cells, or PBMCs. The dataset comprised deeply sampled blood TCRbeta repertoires from subjects exposed to, actively infected with, or recovered from COVID-19. The repertoires were made available in a free public database intended to serve as a resource for research on the immune response to SARS-CoV-2. Samples were obtained from the ongoing ImmuneRACE study (first 160 participants) and from over a thousand subjects provided by 6 global collaborators. Nearly every sample came with metadata listing a de-identified subject ID, COVID-19 status, age in years and sex. Where HLA class I and class II types were available, the types were taken from metadata supplied by the sample provider, not from assay-based typing. Summary of the overall study and its limitations: The amount of clinical and demographic metadata varied by source and participant and was provided uncurated.

Taken from cysteine to phenylalanine, the CDR3 has 14 residues. Left in the record is the CDR3 DNA by itself, 42 bases read in frame from the first base. CDR1 is given as LNHDA and CDR2 as SQIVND, both from the germline V gene (reference sequence). Relative to germline, V is 3 bases shorter and J is 6 bases shorter, with 12 bases between their ends. TCRbeta CDR3 regions were amplified from genomic DNA using the immunoSEQ Assay, a bias-controlled multiplex PCR. On the authors' methods: Nucleated cell counts per sample were estimated from amplification of reference gene primers within the assay. To quantify the absolute abundance of each unique TCRbeta CDR3 rearrangement, sequence reads were collapsed and filtered. Productive Simpson clonality was computed per sample as the square root of Simpson's diversity index over productive rearrangements. TCRdb's version of the immuneACCESS table is confined to in-frame rearrangements and falls short of the full clone set. An unresolved V gene accounts for under half of the shortfall where checked; the remainder is of unknown origin. D and trimming were read from the DNA, whereas the V and J calls and clone size are those reported in that table. The sample table holds approximately 230,000 clones, of which around 82% were seen once. The top ten hold approximately 6% of the sample.

Whole blood was collected in K2EDTA tubes by collaborating institutions according to the institutions' own protocols. Collaborator samples were shipped for TCRbeta analysis as frozen whole blood, isolated PBMCs, or DNA extracted from either sample type. The sequence is built from TRBV19 and TRBJ1-5; no confident D gene assignment can be made. The clonotype was recovered from an elderly man with acute or convalescent COVID-19. The sequenced sample consisted of peripheral blood. The CDR3 protein is CASSIVELSQPQHF. The DNA sequence is given as TGTGCCAGTAGTATTGTTGAATTGAGTCAGCCCCAGCATTTT.